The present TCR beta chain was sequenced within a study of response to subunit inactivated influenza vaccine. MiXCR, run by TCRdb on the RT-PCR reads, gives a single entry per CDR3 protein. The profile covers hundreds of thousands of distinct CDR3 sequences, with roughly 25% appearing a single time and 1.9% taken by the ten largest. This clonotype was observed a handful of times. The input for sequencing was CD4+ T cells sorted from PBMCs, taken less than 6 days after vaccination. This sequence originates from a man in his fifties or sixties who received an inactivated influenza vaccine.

CDR3: CASSRGPGQVNYGYTF. The CDR3 DNA reads as TGCGCCAGCAGCCGCGGCCCTGGACAAGTTAACTATGGCTACACCTTC. J is TRBJ1-2 and V is TRBV4-3, with D possibly being TRBD1 (5 bases). The V gene lost 4 bases and the J gene lost 1 base, with 16 bases spanning the gap. From germline, CDR1 is LGHNA and CDR2 YSLEER. The CDR3 spans 16 residues.